This is a list of T cell receptor beta chains from one sample in a study of cytomegalovirus exposure and HLA in healthy donors. Produced via immunoSEQ multiplex PCR; TCRdb's table is partial and in-frame only. The sample lists roughly 140,000 clones, more than 75% seen once, with 8.7% in the top ten. Sequencing input: PBMCs. The receptors stem from a young man in good health and CMV-seropositive. CDR3s include the opening cysteine and the closing phenylalanine or tryptophan. D genes are given only for firm matches. Only some rows state a clone size, as once, few, many or a class for expanded clones.

TRBV2	TRBD2	TRBJ2-7	-	CASVREGFSYEQYF	TGTGCCAGCGTGAGGGAGGGCTTTTCCTACGAGCAGTACTTC
TRBV15	-	TRBJ2-5	-	CATSIDRKVKTQYF	TGTGCCACCAGTATCGACAGGAAAGTAAAGACCCAGTACTTC
TRBV5-1	TRBD1	TRBJ2-5	-	CASSLEAGGTQYF	TGCGCCAGCAGCTTGGAGGCAGGGGGGACCCAGTACTTC
TRBV5-1	TRBD1	TRBJ1-4	-	CASSFGQGKEKLFF	TGCGCCAGCAGCTTTGGACAGGGGAAGGAAAAACTGTTTTTT
TRBV7-6	-	TRBJ1-1	-	CASSFYPRGRLDTEAFF	TGTGCCAGCAGCTTCTACCCCAGAGGGCGGTTGGACACTGAAGCTTTCTTT
TRBV7-2	TRBD1	TRBJ1-2	few	CASSLDGTGRINGYTF	TGTGCCAGCAGCCTCGACGGGACAGGAAGGATTAATGGCTACACCTTC
TRBV19	TRBD1	TRBJ1-2	-	CASTSGQGYGYTF	TGTGCCAGTACCTCCGGACAGGGGTATGGCTACACCTTC
TRBV7-9	TRBD2	TRBJ2-1	-	CASSLDQGLAGVNEQFF	TGTGCCAGCAGCTTAGACCAGGGACTAGCGGGGGTCAATGAGCAGTTCTTC
TRBV6-5	-	TRBJ1-6	many	CASSRQDSPLHF	TGTGCCAGCAGCCGACAGGATTCACCCCTCCACTTT
TRBV18	TRBD1	TRBJ2-7	-	CASSRERTGDNEQYF	TGTGCCAGCTCACGGGAGCGGACAGGGGATAACGAGCAGTACTTC
TRBV7-3	TRBD2	TRBJ2-2	-	CASSMGTSPLSGELFF	TGTGCCAGCAGCATGGGGACTAGCCCACTTTCCGGGGAGCTGTTTTTT
TRBV11-1	TRBD2	TRBJ2-1	-	CASRGTSIPEQFF	TGTGCCAGCCGGGGGACTAGTATCCCTGAGCAGTTCTTC
TRBV7-3	TRBD2	TRBJ2-1	-	CASSLSGVLAGGVSEQFF	TGTGCCAGCAGCTTATCTGGCGTACTAGCGGGAGGAGTCAGTGAGCAGTTCTTC
TRBV7-6	TRBD2	TRBJ2-2	-	CASSPRTSGGANTGELFF	TGTGCCAGCAGTCCTAGGACTAGCGGGGGGGCCAACACCGGGGAGCTGTTTTTT
TRBV5-4	-	TRBJ1-1	-	CASSTPGMNTEAFF	TGTGCCAGCAGCACCCCGGGGATGAACACTGAAGCTTTCTTT
TRBV7-9	-	TRBJ2-7	-	CASSLARQGTKQYF	TGTGCCAGCAGCTTAGCGAGGCAGGGCACGAAGCAGTACTTC
TRBV5-4	TRBD1	TRBJ1-1	many	CASRHGTAEAFF	TGTGCCAGCAGGCATGGGACAGCTGAAGCTTTCTTT
TRBV6-1	TRBD1	TRBJ2-7	-	CATQGAVIAYEQYF	TGTGCCACCCAGGGGGCCGTGATAGCTTACGAGCAGTACTTC
TRBV5-1	TRBD1	TRBJ2-7	-	CASSLTGGPFLYF	TGCGCCAGCAGCTTGACAGGGGGCCCCTTTCTGTACTTC
TRBV18	-	TRBJ1-2	-	CASSPSDTRGYTF	TGTGCCAGCTCACCTTCAGATACACGTGGCTACACCTTC
TRBV30	-	TRBJ1-5	-	CAWSVQGGNQPQHF	TGTGCCTGGAGTGTACAAGGGGGCAATCAGCCCCAGCATTTT
TRBV9	TRBD1	TRBJ2-7	-	CASSSGQGPHEQYF	TGTGCCAGCAGCTCCGGACAGGGACCGCACGAGCAGTACTTC
TRBV5-1	-	TRBJ1-3	-	CASSDSQTSGNTIYF	TGCGCCAGCAGCGACAGCCAAACCTCTGGAAACACCATATATTTT
TRBV5-1	TRBD1	TRBJ2-1	-	CASSADRGSYNEQFF	TGCGCCAGCAGCGCAGACAGGGGCTCCTACAATGAGCAGTTCTTC
TRBV27	-	TRBJ2-7	-	CASSLWHQNEQYF	TGTGCCAGCAGTCTGTGGCATCAGAACGAGCAGTACTTC
TRBV30	TRBD1	TRBJ2-3	-	CAWTSGTADTDTQYF	TGTGCCTGGACCTCCGGGACAGCCGACACAGATACGCAGTATTTT
TRBV5-4	-	TRBJ2-3	-	CASSEDPLRAPDTQYF	TGTGCCAGCAGCGAAGACCCGCTGAGGGCTCCAGATACGCAGTATTTT
TRBV18	-	TRBJ2-5	-	CASSPSGRGGETQYF	TGTGCCAGCTCACCAAGTGGCAGGGGCGGGGAGACCCAGTACTTC
TRBV7-2	TRBD2	TRBJ2-3	-	CASSFSGSTDTQYF	TGTGCCAGCAGCTTTAGCGGGAGCACAGATACGCAGTATTTT
TRBV7-9	TRBD1	TRBJ1-1	-	CASSFTGTGALRAFF	TGTGCCAGCAGCTTTACCGGGACAGGGGCGTTGCGAGCTTTCTTT
TRBV30	TRBD1	TRBJ2-1	-	CAWSAPGTGVINEQFF	TGTGCCTGGAGCGCCCCTGGGACAGGGGTCATCAATGAGCAGTTCTTC
TRBV7-8	-	TRBJ2-3	few	CASSLREGTDTQYF	TGTGCCAGCAGCTTAAGGGAGGGCACAGATACGCAGTATTTT
TRBV7-9	TRBD1	TRBJ1-1	-	CASNDATGVGTEAFF	TGTGCCAGCAACGACGCGACAGGGGTCGGGACTGAAGCTTTCTTT
TRBV29-1	-	TRBJ1-4	-	CSVVEGYEKLFF	TGCAGCGTTGTAGAGGGCTATGAAAAACTGTTTTTT
TRBV2	TRBD2	TRBJ2-7	-	CASSARPSGGYEQYF	TGTGCCAGCAGTGCTCGTCCTAGCGGGGGCTACGAGCAGTACTTC
TRBV2	TRBD2	TRBJ2-5	once	CASRLAGEETQYF	TGTGCCAGCAGACTAGCGGGAGAAGAGACCCAGTACTTC
TRBV11-2	-	TRBJ2-7	-	CASRGRALLYEQYF	TGTGCCAGCAGAGGCAGGGCTCTGCTATACGAGCAGTACTTC
TRBV18	-	TRBJ1-1	-	CASSSNRPNTEAFF	TGTGCCAGCTCTTCTAACAGGCCGAACACTGAAGCTTTCTTT
TRBV5-1	-	TRBJ1-4	-	CASSLGGQGGKLFF	TGCGCCAGCAGCTTGGGTGGGCAGGGAGGAAAACTGTTTTTT
TRBV27	TRBD1	TRBJ2-1	-	CASSLGTGGNEQFF	TGTGCCAGCAGTTTAGGGACAGGGGGCAATGAGCAGTTCTTC
TRBV6-1	-	TRBJ1-5	-	CASRELGPNQPQHF	TGTGCCAGCAGGGAGTTGGGGCCCAATCAGCCCCAGCATTTT
TRBV2	TRBD2	TRBJ2-5	-	CASSAETSGGVETQYF	TGTGCCAGCAGTGCGGAGACTAGCGGGGGAGTGGAGACCCAGTACTTC
TRBV7-6	TRBD2	TRBJ2-1	-	CASSLAGAGGYNEQFF	TGTGCCAGCAGCTTAGCCGGGGCGGGAGGCTACAATGAGCAGTTCTTC
TRBV12-5	-	TRBJ2-7	-	CASGLVWTAPAPTYEQYF	TGTGCTAGTGGTTTGGTTTGGACAGCGCCCGCGCCGACCTACGAGCAGTACTTC
TRBV27	TRBD2	TRBJ2-7	-	CASSLGGFQGAQYF	TGTGCCAGCAGTTTGGGAGGGTTCCAGGGAGCTCAGTACTTC
TRBV27	TRBD2	TRBJ2-5	-	CASSPRTSLQETQYF	TGTGCCAGCAGTCCACGGACTAGCCTCCAAGAGACCCAGTACTTC
TRBV14	TRBD2	TRBJ2-5	-	CASSQRPLTSLATETQYF	TGTGCCAGCAGCCAACGACCTTTGACTAGCTTGGCAACAGAGACCCAGTACTTC
TRBV7-9	-	TRBJ2-3	-	CASSLVISTDTQYF	TGTGCCAGCAGCTTAGTTATTAGCACAGATACGCAGTATTTT
TRBV5-6	TRBD2	TRBJ2-1	-	CASSLDPGGSYNEQFF	TGTGCCAGCAGCTTGGACCCGGGGGGGTCCTACAATGAGCAGTTCTTC